Listed below are T cell receptor beta chains from one sample, sequenced in a study of beta chain features in type 1 diabetes. The assay was immunoSEQ multiplex PCR, and TCRdb's table has in-frame clones only and misses some. This table has about 150,000 clones, about 8.1% appearing once. The sequenced sample was central memory CD4+ T cells from blood. These receptors all come from a man younger than 30 in good health. The CDR3 runs from the conserved cysteine through the conserved F or W. The D gene is left open where the match is weak. Expanded clones get a size class; other rows say once, few or many, or leave the size out.

V: TRBV4-1; D: TRBD2; J: TRBJ2-5; size: many; DNA: TGCGCCAGCAGCGGAGGTGAACGGGAGGAGAGGGAGACCCAGTACTTC; CDR3: CASSGGEREERETQYF
V: TRBV7-2; D: TRBD2; J: TRBJ2-3; size: few; DNA: TGTGCCAGCACCCACCCGGGCCGGGGGGCAGATACGCAGTATTTT; CDR3: CASTHPGRGADTQYF
V: TRBV6-5; D: NA; J: TRBJ1-2; size: NA; DNA: TGTGCCAGCACCAAGGACAGCAACTATGGCTACACCTTC; CDR3: CASTKDSNYGYTF
V: TRBV30; D: NA; J: TRBJ2-7; size: NA; DNA: TGTGCCTGGATCCCGATCTCTGACGGGAGCTACGAGCAGTACTTC; CDR3: CAWIPISDGSYEQYF
V: TRBV6-4; D: NA; J: TRBJ1-4; size: NA; DNA: TGTGCCAGCAGTGATCGTTCGGGACAAAAGGGTGAAAAACTGTTTTTT; CDR3: CASSDRSGQKGEKLFF
V: TRBV5-4; D: NA; J: TRBJ2-7; size: NA; DNA: TGTGCCAGCAGCTCGAGGACGGGGGCCTACGAGCAGTACTTC; CDR3: CASSSRTGAYEQYF
V: TRBV14; D: TRBD2; J: TRBJ2-7; size: NA; DNA: TGTGCCAGCAGCCACAGAGCGGGAGCGTCCTACGAGCAGTACTTC; CDR3: CASSHRAGASYEQYF
V: TRBV18; D: NA; J: TRBJ1-5; size: NA; DNA: TGTGCCAGCTCACGGGACACCGAGCCCCAGCATTTT; CDR3: CASSRDTEPQHF
V: TRBV4-3; D: NA; J: TRBJ1-2; size: few; DNA: TGCGCCAGCAGCCAAGATCCCCAGGGGCCCTATGGCTACACCTTC; CDR3: CASSQDPQGPYGYTF
V: TRBV7-2; D: NA; J: TRBJ2-7; size: many; DNA: TGTGCCAGCAGCTTAGCGCATGGGGGGGCCGCGTACGAGCAGTACTTC; CDR3: CASSLAHGGAAYEQYF
V: TRBV5-1; D: NA; J: TRBJ1-1; size: NA; DNA: TGCGCCAGCGGTCAACGGGGGGGTTCATCTGAAGCTTTCTTT; CDR3: CASGQRGGSSEAFF